The 20 T cell receptor beta chains presented below share a single source sample, sequenced in a study of post-analysis software for immune sequencing data. Study results and caveats: Among 5 or 6 TRBV segments more frequent in patients than controls were TRBV5-6, TRBV5-1 and TRBV20-1.

Their antigens are not known. Unique molecular identifiers were carried by the TCR beta cDNA libraries. TCRdb recomputed calls from the PCR reads with MiXCR, one row per CDR3 protein. The data hold about half a million distinct CDR3 sequences, with around 40% observed a single time. Sequencing was carried out using blood. These receptors all stem from a girl aged 10 to 17 with multiple sclerosis.

Turning to this clonotype: This may come from a read error, since a much larger clone is one base off. The V call is TRBV29-1, the J call TRBJ2-4; TRBD2 matches 8 bases. Trimming removed 7 bases from V and 13 bases from J; junction bases left unmatched: 21. This CDR3 contains 15 residues. In germline, CDR1 is SQVTM, CDR2 ANQGSEA. CDR3 region: CSAAGLAAYLDTQYF. The CDR3 DNA reads TGCAGCGCTGCCGGACTAGCCGCATATTTAGACACCCAGTACTTC.

CDR3 loop: CSVAQGTNEKLFF. In nucleotides, the CDR3 is TGCAGCGTAGCACAGGGTACTAATGAAAAACTGTTTTTT. This chain uses TRBV29-1 with TRBJ1-4, with D perhaps matching TRBD1 (6 bases). This CDR3 has 13 amino acids. Trimming removed 6 bases at V and 2 bases at J, with 10 bases between. In germline, CDR1 is SQVTM, CDR2 ANQGSEA.

This clonotype was counted between two and nine times. The gene calls are TRBV12-3 or TRBV12-4 and TRBJ1-2, with TRBD1 as a possible D gene (6 bases). The CDR3 sequence is 15 residues long. Between the trimmed V and J ends, which lost 3 bases and 0 bases, there was a span of 11 bases. CDR3 DNA: TGTGCCAGCAGTTTCCCGGACAGAGCTAACTATGGCTACACCTTC. This codes for CASSFPDRANYGYTF.

This clonotype appeared a few times. The chain combines TRBV27 with TRBJ2-7; the D is unclear. This CDR3 comprises 15 residues. V lost 0 bases, J lost 2 bases, and 11 bases lay in between. Germline CDR1 is MNHEY and CDR2 is SMNVEV (reference sequence). CDR3 in DNA: TGTGCCAGCAGTTTATCTGGGGTTGCAACCTACGAGCAGTACTTC. Protein: CASSLSGVATYEQYF.

The chain couples TRBV29-1 to TRBJ2-7; tentatively, D is TRBD1 (6 bases). V shed 7 bases and J shed 1 base, with 14 bases lying between them. The CDR3 covers 13 residues. Germline values: CDR1 SQVTM, CDR2 ANQGSEA. CDR3 sequence (DNA): TGCAGCGGGGTTATCAGGGGTTCCTACGAGCAGTACTTC. Translated: CSGVIRGSYEQYF.

The V and J genes are TRBV6-5 and TRBJ1-2, with 8 nucleotides matching TRBD1. This CDR3 contains 13 residues. V shed 6 bases, J shed 6 bases, and the junction held 6 bases outside the gene matches. Germline CDR1 is MNHEY and CDR2 is SVGAGI. CDR3 sequence reads: CASRMTGANGYTF. In DNA form, the CDR3 reads TGTGCCAGCAGAATGACAGGGGCAAATGGCTACACCTTC.

The chain has TRBV5-1 and TRBJ1-1; D ambiguous. Germline lookup yields CDR1 SGHRS and CDR2 YFSETQ. V was shortened by 6 bases and J by 7 bases, with 16 bases between the two germline ends. CDR3 size: 13 residues. The CDR3, as DNA: TGCGCCAGCAAAGATATTGAAGAGGGTGAAGCTTTCTTT. It translates to CASKDIEEGEAFF. Drawing the rest from reference TRBV5-1 and TRBJ1-1, the complete variable domain is KAGVTQTPRYLIKTRGQQVTLSCSPISGHRSVSWYQQTPGQGLQFLFEYFSETQRNKGNFPGRFSGRQFSNSRSEMNVSTLELGDSALYLCASKDIEEGEAFFGQGTRLTVV.

This clonotype showed up just a few times. The chain uses TRBV12-3 or TRBV12-4 and TRBJ2-5; 12 nucleotides line up with TRBD1. The J segment lost 5 bases and the V segment lost 6 bases, leaving 7 bases of the junction unmatched. The CDR3 covers 15 residues. CDR3 in amino acids: CASSETGTGGETQYF. In nucleotides, the CDR3 is TGTGCCAGCAGCGAAACCGGGACAGGGGGCGAGACCCAGTACTTC.

The rearrangement uses TRBV11-1 and TRBJ2-3, with no clear D. The CDR3 loop spans 14 amino acids. Germline-derived CDR1 and CDR2 are SGHAT and FQDESV (reference sequence). V was cut by 3 bases and J by 2 bases, with 9 bases left in between. This CDR3 is CASSFSRYTDTQYF. The CDR3 nucleotides are TGTGCCAGCAGCTTCTCACGCTACACAGATACGCAGTATTTT.

V gene TRBV28 combines with J gene TRBJ2-7; 7 bases are shared with TRBD2. This CDR3 has 12 residues. Germline CDR1 and CDR2: MDHEN and SYDVKM. The V segment lost 8 bases and the J segment 3 bases; nucleotides outside the gene matches: 4. The CDR3, as DNA: TGTGCCAGCGTGGGACTATTCTACGAGCAGTACTTC. Amino acids: CASVGLFYEQYF.

The chain has TRBV27 and TRBJ2-1, with D tentatively TRBD2 (6 bases). Germline V gene lookup returns CDR1 MNHEY and CDR2 SMNVEV (reference sequence). The CDR3 runs 12 residues. Trimming cost V 6 bases and J 9 bases, with 12 bases left between them. The CDR3 region has the DNA TGTGCCAGCAGGGGGGGTGGTAGTGAGCAGTTCTTC. Its translation: CASRGGGSEQFF.

This clonotype was found a few times. The chain links TRBV7-2 to TRBJ1-2; 9 bases match TRBD1. V lost 6 bases, J lost 5 bases, and 1 base stayed unmatched. This CDR3 region has 12 residues. Germline CDR1 and CDR2: SGHTA and FQGNSA. CDR3 sequence (DNA): TGTGCCAGCAGAGGGACAGGGTATGGCTACACCTTC. It is translated as CASRGTGYGYTF.

V is TRBV6-5 and J is TRBJ2-7, with 11 bases identical to TRBD1. Unmatched junction bases numbered 4, after V lost 0 bases and J lost 3 bases. Germline V gene sequence: CDR1 MNHEY, CDR2 SVGAGI. This CDR3 contains 16 residues. The CDR3 protein is CASSYSRDRGNYEQYF. CDR3 in DNA: TGTGCCAGCAGTTACTCGAGGGACAGGGGGAACTACGAGCAGTACTTC.

This chain joins TRBV10-3 and TRBJ2-1; 12 bases are a match to TRBD2. Trimming removed 8 bases from V and 12 bases from J; junction bases left unmatched: 5. Germline CDR1 ENHRY, CDR2 SYGVKD. This CDR3 contains 12 residues. The CDR3 reads CAIGTSGLGQFF. CDR3 nucleotide sequence: TGTGCCATCGGGACTAGCGGGCTTGGGCAGTTCTTC.

There are a few counts of this clonotype. The genes are TRBV3-1 and TRBJ1-2, with D uncertain. This CDR3 has 14 residues. Deletions cut 1 base from V and 5 bases from J, with 11 bases between. Per germline, CDR1 LGHDT and CDR2 YNNKEL (reference sequence). The CDR3 DNA is TGTGCCAGCAGCCAAGCTGAGGAGTCGTATGGCTACACCTTC. Its protein is CASSQAEESYGYTF. The whole variable domain, remainder taken from reference TRBV3-1 and TRBJ1-2, is DTAVSQTPKYLVTQMGNDKSIKCEQNLGHDTMYWYKQDSKKFLKIMFSYNNKELIINETVPNRFSPKSPDKAHLNLHINSLELGDSAVYFCASSQAEESYGYTFGSGTRLTVV.

This clonotype was seen a handful of times. This chain joins TRBV5-1 and TRBJ2-7, with D perhaps matching TRBD1 (6 bases). The germline CDR1 and CDR2 sequences are SGHRS and YFSETQ. The CDR3 is 15 residues long. V lost 2 bases and J lost 4, with 16 bases in between. The CDR3 sequence is CASSFAAGETYEQYF. The CDR3 coding sequence is TGCGCCAGCAGCTTCGCGGCAGGGGAGACGTACGAGCAGTACTTC.

Here the CDR3 reads CSVPSYFKREGSSYNEQFF. The CDR3 region has the DNA TGCAGCGTTCCCTCTTACTTTAAGCGGGAGGGAAGCTCCTACAATGAGCAGTTCTTC. The J gene is TRBJ2-1, the V gene TRBV29-1, with TRBD2 matching over 10 bases. Germline CDR1 reads SQVTM; CDR2 reads ANQGSEA. The CDR3 sequence is 19 residues long. With 5 bases clipped from V and 0 bases from J, the junction kept 16 bases outside the gene matches.

J is TRBJ2-1 and V is TRBV29-1, with TRBD2 matching over 14 bases. V was clipped by 1 base and J by 8 bases; unmatched bases: 1. CDR3 length: 14 residues. Germline V gene data show CDR1 as SQVTM and CDR2 as ANQGSEA. The CDR3 nucleotides are TGCAGCGTTGAAGTGACTAGCGGGAGGGATGAGCAGTTCTTC. It specifies CSVEVTSGRDEQFF.

This clonotype was observed at least ten times. This chain uses TRBV5-1 with TRBJ2-1; 9 positions match TRBD2. The CDR3 covers 15 residues. Germline CDR1 reads SGHRS; CDR2 reads YFSETQ. Trimming cost V 5 bases and J 0 bases; bases outside gene matches: 3. This chain's CDR3 is CASSFSGGSYNEQFF. CDR3 in DNA: TGCGCCAGCAGTTTTAGCGGGGGCTCCTACAATGAGCAGTTCTTC.

The chain combines TRBV20-1 with TRBJ2-1; 8 positions agree with TRBD2. Losses at the gene ends were 4 bases for V and 2 bases for J; bases not matched to a gene: 4. CDR3 length equals 14 residues. Looked up from germline, CDR1 is DFQATT and CDR2 is SNEGSKA (reference sequence). The CDR3 here is CSATLAGPYNEQFF. The CDR3 DNA reads TGCAGTGCTACTTTAGCGGGGCCCTACAATGAGCAGTTCTTC.